The 3 T cell receptor beta chains below all came from one sample that was sequenced in a study of blood T cell repertoires in COVID-19. Generated by immunoSEQ multiplex PCR, the TCRdb table keeps only in-frame clones and is missing some. The sample lists around 450,000 clones, around 90% occurring once. The sequencing input was PBMCs or T cells enriched from blood (not recorded which). Receptor source: a woman aged 18-30 years who had recovered from COVID-19.

This chain uses TRBV24-1 with TRBJ2-3; 11 bases are a match to TRBD2. This CDR3 has 16 residues. Looked up from germline, CDR1 is KGHDR and CDR2 is SFDVKD. The V gene end was trimmed by 3 bases and the J gene end by 4 bases; junction bases not matched to a gene: 5. This CDR3 reads CATSDPLLAGADTQYF. The CDR3 coding sequence is TGTGCCACCAGTGATCCCTTACTAGCGGGGGCAGATACGCAGTATTTT.

The gene calls are TRBV5-1 and TRBJ2-3, with D possibly being TRBD2 (7 bases). Trimming cost V 3 bases and J 5 bases, with 13 bases left between them. Looked up from germline, CDR1 is SGHRS and CDR2 is YFSETQ. This CDR3 comprises 14 residues. CDR3 in DNA: TGCGCCAGCAGCTCCGGGGGGCTGAGAGATACGCAGTATTTT. Translated, it gives CASSSGGLRDTQYF.

The chain recombines TRBV27 with TRBJ1-6; D is undetermined. Germline loops: CDR1 MNHEY, CDR2 SMNVEV (reference sequence). V was trimmed by 5 bases and J by 8 bases, leaving 16 bases between them. The CDR3 loop spans 15 amino acids. The CDR3 bases are TGTGCCAGCAGTCCAACAAGGGAGGGTGATTCACCCCTCCACTTT. It yields the protein CASSPTREGDSPLHF.